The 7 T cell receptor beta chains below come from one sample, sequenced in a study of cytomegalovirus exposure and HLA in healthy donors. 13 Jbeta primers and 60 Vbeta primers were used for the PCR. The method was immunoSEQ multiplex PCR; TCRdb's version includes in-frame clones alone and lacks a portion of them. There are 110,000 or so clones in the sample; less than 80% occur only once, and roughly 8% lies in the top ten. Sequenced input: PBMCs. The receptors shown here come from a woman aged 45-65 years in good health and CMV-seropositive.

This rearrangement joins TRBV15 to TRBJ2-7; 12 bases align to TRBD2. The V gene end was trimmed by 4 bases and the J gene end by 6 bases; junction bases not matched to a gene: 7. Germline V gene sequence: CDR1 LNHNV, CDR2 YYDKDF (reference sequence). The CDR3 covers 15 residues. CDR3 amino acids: CATSILAGGLFEQYF. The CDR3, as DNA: TGTGCCACCAGCATTCTAGCGGGAGGGCTCTTCGAGCAGTACTTC.

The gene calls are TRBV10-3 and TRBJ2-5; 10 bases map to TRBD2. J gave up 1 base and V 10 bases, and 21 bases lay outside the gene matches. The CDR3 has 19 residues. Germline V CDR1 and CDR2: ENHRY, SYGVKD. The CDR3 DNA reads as TGTGCCACCGGGGGGGCTAGCGGGAGTACGGCAGGGTTCCAAGAGACCCAGTACTTC. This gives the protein CATGGASGSTAGFQETQYF.

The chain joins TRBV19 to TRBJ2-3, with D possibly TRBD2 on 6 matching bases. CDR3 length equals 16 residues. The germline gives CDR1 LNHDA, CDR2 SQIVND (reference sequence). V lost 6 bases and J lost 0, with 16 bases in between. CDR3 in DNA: TGTGCCAGTAGGGCGGGGAGGCACTCTAGCACAGATACGCAGTATTTT. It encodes CASRAGRHSSTDTQYF.

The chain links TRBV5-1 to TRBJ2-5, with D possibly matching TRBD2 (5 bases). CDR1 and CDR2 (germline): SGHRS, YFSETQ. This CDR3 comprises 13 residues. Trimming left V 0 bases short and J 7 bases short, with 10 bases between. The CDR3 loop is CASSLELAGTQYF. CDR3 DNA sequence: TGCGCCAGCAGCTTGGAGTTGGCGGGGACCCAGTACTTC.

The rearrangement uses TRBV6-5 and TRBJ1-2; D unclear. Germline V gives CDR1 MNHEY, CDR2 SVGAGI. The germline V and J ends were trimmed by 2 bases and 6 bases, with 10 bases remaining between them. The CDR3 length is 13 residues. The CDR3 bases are TGTGCCAGCAGTTACGCGACTGTTAATGGCTACACCTTC. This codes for CASSYATVNGYTF.

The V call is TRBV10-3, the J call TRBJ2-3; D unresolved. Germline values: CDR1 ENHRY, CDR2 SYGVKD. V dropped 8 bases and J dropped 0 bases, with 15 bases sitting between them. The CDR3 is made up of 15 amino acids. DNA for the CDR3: TGTGCCATCGGAACAGCCAACCCTAGCACAGATACGCAGTATTTT. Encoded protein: CAIGTANPSTDTQYF.

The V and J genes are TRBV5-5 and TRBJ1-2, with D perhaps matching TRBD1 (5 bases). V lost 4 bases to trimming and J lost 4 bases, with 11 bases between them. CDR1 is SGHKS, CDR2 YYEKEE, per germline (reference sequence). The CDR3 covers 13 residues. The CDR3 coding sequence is TGTGCCAGCAGCCTAGGGGCCCTCTATGGCTACACCTTC. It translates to CASSLGALYGYTF.